This T cell receptor (beta chain) was sequenced during a study of T cells after yellow fever vaccination. Overall study findings and caveats: The study re-detected most primary-vaccination clones after the booster (roughly 96% CD4, roughly 85% CD8).

The CDR3 contains 14 residues. Trimming cost V 7 bases and J 4 bases; bases outside gene matches: 8. Germline CDR1 reads SQVTM; CDR2 reads ANQGSEA. By 5'RACE template switching, TCR cDNA was produced, with a universal primer site and UMIs added in the process. MiXCR was run by TCRdb on the 5' RACE reads, yielding one entry per CDR3 protein. The sample includes a few hundred thousand distinct CDR3 sequences, roughly 8.4% of them seen just once. This clonotype was counted between two and nine times. Its target is not known. The receptor comes from a man aged 18 to 29 who received the YFV17D yellow fever vaccine. Specimen: PBMCs, collected around 45 days after the first yellow fever vaccination. The V gene is TRBV29-1, the J gene TRBJ1-2; 11 bases align to TRBD1. The CDR3 protein is CSAVDRGRSYGYTF. The CDR3 DNA follows: TGCAGCGCCGTGGACAGGGGGCGTAGCTATGGCTACACCTTC.